This TCR beta chain was sequenced during a study of blood T cell repertoires in COVID-19. For the study at large: Samples taken during acute and convalescent COVID-19 were collected in the United States, Italy and Spain. From T cells, B-cell-depleted T cells, or PBMCs came the material, which was cDNA or gDNA.

In the authors' methods: Researchers report that nucleated cell counts were estimated from reference gene primer amplification. Profiled with immunoSEQ multiplex PCR; TCRdb holds only in-frame clones, not every one. V and J calls and clone size are copied from that table; D and trimming were computed from the DNA. Here the sample spans 200,000 to 250,000 clones, roughly 80% being singletons. This clone was detected ten times or more. This CDR3 contains 14 residues. Germline CDR1 is LGHNA and CDR2 is YSLEER. V was clipped by 5 bases and J by 8 bases; unmatched bases: 6. Material for sequencing was peripheral blood. The sequence was collected from a human donor in a cohort sampled during active COVID-19. This chain uses TRBV4-3 with TRBJ2-1, with 10 bases matching TRBD1. CDR3: CASSARQGAYEQFF. The CDR3 coding sequence is TGCGCCAGCAGCGCTCGACAGGGGGCCTATGAGCAGTTCTTC.